Reported below is one T cell receptor beta chain. The authors' processing: Researchers report that nucleated cell counts were estimated from reference gene primer amplification. The protocol was immunoSEQ multiplex PCR, while the TCRdb copy is restricted to in-frame clones and leaves out a portion. That table gives V, J and clone size, and the DNA gave D and trimming. In the table there are roughly 150,000 clones, over 75% of which are singletons. The sample originates from a study of blood T cell repertoires in COVID-19. Across the study: Samples of COVID-19 (acute and convalescent) were obtained from the United States, Italy and Spain. The cDNA or gDNA used as material had been derived from T cells, B-cell-depleted T cells, or PBMCs.

The TCR sequence derives from a human donor in a cohort sampled during active COVID-19. The material sequenced was peripheral blood.

The chain's CDR3 is CASAPGGFRYEQYF. The CDR3 DNA reads as TGTGCTAGTGCTCCAGGGGGCTTTCGTTACGAGCAGTACTTC. The chain recombines TRBV12-5 with TRBJ2-7, with 8 bases matching TRBD1. Germline assignment: CDR1 LGHNT and CDR2 FRNRAP. This CDR3 is 14 amino acids long. J was trimmed by 4 bases and V by 7 bases; bases with no gene match: 9.